Following are 15 T cell receptor beta chains from one sample sequenced in a study of OX40 agonist ivuxolimab in advanced cancers. Sequenced by immunoSEQ multiplex PCR; TCRdb stores in-frame clones only, minus some. The sample includes 43,000 or so clones, around nine tenths of them seen just once. This specimen consisted of CD4+ or CD8+ T cells sorted from blood, obtained in a trial of the OX40 agonist ivuxolimab. The receptors come from an adult with an advanced solid tumor such as melanoma, head and neck, liver or kidney cancer.

The J gene is TRBJ1-1, the V gene TRBV4-1; D is unclear. CDR3 size: 14 residues. Germline V gene sequence: CDR1 MGHRA, CDR2 YSYEKL. V was trimmed by 0 bases and J by 10 bases, leaving 15 bases between them. This CDR3 reads CASSQDPGRPVAFF. CDR3 nucleotides: TGCGCCAGCAGCCAAGATCCAGGCAGACCGGTAGCTTTCTTT.

V usage is TRBV6-5 and J usage is TRBJ1-3; D is ambiguous. Germline CDR1 and CDR2: MNHEY and SVGAGI. The CDR3 consists of 11 residues. V was pared by 3 bases and J by 3 bases, with 0 bases between. The CDR3 loop reads CASSYGNTIYF. The CDR3, as DNA: TGTGCCAGCAGTTATGGAAACACCATATATTTT.

The genes are TRBV6-5 and TRBJ2-7, with 8 bases identical to TRBD1. Germline V gives CDR1 MNHEY, CDR2 SVGAGI. The CDR3 is made up of 14 amino acids. V shed 6 bases, J shed 2 bases, and the junction held 6 bases outside the gene matches. In nucleotides, the CDR3 is TGTGCCAGCAGCTTCCGGACAGGGACCTACGAGCAGTACTTC. It is translated as CASSFRTGTYEQYF.

The chain couples TRBV19 to TRBJ2-5; D not resolved. This CDR3 region has 13 residues. Germline assignment: CDR1 LNHDA and CDR2 SQIVND (reference sequence). Trimming cost V 6 bases and J 3 bases, with 11 bases left between them. CDR3 amino acids: CASREFREETQYF. The CDR3 DNA reads as TGTGCCAGTAGGGAGTTTAGAGAAGAGACCCAGTACTTC.

This rearrangement joins TRBV10-1 to TRBJ1-1; no clear D gene. This CDR3 spans 14 amino acids. Trimming removed 1 base from V and 1 base from J, with 7 bases in between. CDR1 and CDR2 from the germline V gene are WNHNN and SYGVQD (reference sequence). In nucleotides, the CDR3 is TGCGCCAGCAGTGAGTATCGGGGGAACACTGAAGCTTTCTTT. Translating it yields CASSEYRGNTEAFF.

V gene TRBV28 combines with J gene TRBJ2-2; weak D call: TRBD2 (5 bases). V gave up 7 bases and J gave up 2 bases, with 17 bases separating them. The CDR3 length is 16 residues. Germline V lookup: CDR1 MDHEN, CDR2 SYDVKM. CDR3 sequence (DNA): TGTGCCAGCATGTGGCCGTTGAGCGGAAACACCGGGGAGCTGTTTTTT. The encoded protein is CASMWPLSGNTGELFF.

In its sample, this clone was seen once. The chain has TRBV10-3 and TRBJ2-1; 9 positions agree with TRBD2. The trim removed 2 bases at V and 8 bases at J, leaving 10 bases unmatched. CDR3 size: 16 residues. Germline CDR1 and CDR2: ENHRY and SYGVKD. CDR3 DNA sequence: TGTGCCATCAGTGAGCGCGAGACTAGCGGCAGACATGAGCAGTTCTTC. Translating gives CAISERETSGRHEQFF.

This clone has a handful of counts. This sequence joins TRBV2 and TRBJ2-3, with 10 bases aligning to TRBD2. In germline, CDR1 is SNHLY, CDR2 FYNNEI. This CDR3 comprises 13 residues. Germline trimming cut 4 bases from V and 12 bases from J; bases unmatched to any gene: 7. This CDR3 reads CASSGASGSYQYF. As DNA, the CDR3 is TGTGCCAGCAGTGGAGCTAGCGGGAGTTATCAGTATTTT. Full variable domain (remainder filled in from reference TRBV2 and TRBJ2-3): EPEVTQTPSHQVTQMGQEVILRCVPISNHLYFYWYRQILGQKVEFLVSFYNNEISEKSEIFDDQFSVERPDGSNFTLKIRSTKLEDSAMYFCASSGASGSYQYFGPGTRLTVL.

The chain is built from TRBV7-9 and TRBJ2-7; D is tentatively TRBD1 or TRBD2 (5 bases each). Germline V CDR1 and CDR2: SEHNR, FQNEAQ (reference sequence). The V end was cut by 1 base, the J end by 12 bases, with 19 bases between. The CDR3 has 14 residues. The CDR3 region has the DNA TGTGCCAGCAGCTTAGGGGGGACCGACGTTGGGACGTACTTC. It encodes CASSLGGTDVGTYF. Variable domain in full (rest from reference TRBV7-9 and TRBJ2-7): DTGVSQNPRHKITKRGQNVTFRCDPISEHNRLYWYRQTLGQGPEFLTYFQNEAQLEKSRLLSDRFSAERPKGSFSTLEIQRTEQGDSAMYLCASSLGGTDVGTYFGPGTRLTVT.

The rearrangement uses TRBV25-1 and TRBJ1-5; D call uncertain. The CDR3 sequence is 11 residues long. Trimming cost V 4 bases and J 11 bases, with 9 bases left between them. Germline CDR1 reads MGHDK; CDR2 reads SYGVNS. The chain's CDR3 is CASSGHGSQHF. The CDR3 nucleotides are TGTGCCAGCAGTGGGCACGGGTCCCAGCATTTT.

V gene TRBV20-1 combines with J gene TRBJ1-2; possible D gene TRBD1, 5 bases. CDR1 and CDR2 from the germline V gene are DFQATT and SNEGSKA (reference sequence). This CDR3 has 10 residues. V was trimmed by 8 bases and J by 7 bases, leaving 11 bases between them. CDR3 region: CSLRGVGYTF. The CDR3 DNA follows: TGCAGTCTCCGGGGCGTTGGCTACACCTTC.

This chain joins TRBV2 and TRBJ2-7; 9 nucleotides align to TRBD1. The closer fit of TRBJ2-1 to the DNA end suggests the J call may be wrong. CDR1 is SNHLY and CDR2 is FYNNEI in the germline V gene. This CDR3 contains 15 residues. CDR3 region: CASSERDRAYDEQFF. The CDR3 DNA is TGTGCCAGCAGTGAACGGGACAGGGCTTATGATGAGCAGTTCTTC.

The rearrangement uses TRBV6-5 and TRBJ1-1, with 7 bases aligning to TRBD1. This CDR3 comprises 13 residues. Germline lookup yields CDR1 MNHEY and CDR2 SVGAGI. The V segment lost 7 bases and the J segment 4 bases; nucleotides outside the gene matches: 6. CDR3: CASKDRTTTEAFF. For the CDR3, the DNA is TGTGCCAGCAAGGACAGGACTACCACTGAAGCTTTCTTT.

A word on this clone: The same CDR3 is also encoded by other DNA sequences in this sample. The CDR3 protein is CASQKETQYF. The CDR3 region has the DNA TGTGCCAGCCAAAAAGAGACCCAGTACTTC. The genes are TRBV9 and TRBJ2-5; D gene uncertain. Looked up from germline, CDR1 is SGDLS and CDR2 is YYNGEE. The CDR3 totals 10 residues. Trimming pared 7 bases from V and 3 bases from J, leaving 4 bases between.

The chain is built from TRBV7-3 and TRBJ2-1; 16 positions match TRBD2. The CDR3 has 17 amino acids. Germline V gene data show CDR1 as SGHTA and CDR2 as FQGTGA. J lost 5 bases, V lost 5 bases, and 6 bases had no gene match. CDR3 loop: CASSPGTSGRVNNEQFF. The DNA of the CDR3 is TGTGCCAGCAGCCCTGGGACTAGCGGGAGGGTAAACAATGAGCAGTTCTTC.